This T cell receptor (beta chain) came from a study of CD8 T cells in ankylosing spondylitis (dated by TCRdb to between 2016 and 2019). Concerning the study at large: The study set out to find disease-linked TCR variants by profiling T cell receptor beta repertoires in ankylosing spondylitis patients and healthy donors. The whole study cohort included some 100 healthy donors and 20 to 30 ankylosing spondylitis patients. Peripheral blood was sampled, and synovial fluid was additionally collected from ankylosing spondylitis patients.

Points the paper makes about the study in general: A TCR beta motif made up of eight or nine highly homologous amino acid variants appeared to be characteristic of blood from ankylosing spondylitis patients. In peripheral blood, the disease-linked clones were found at relatively low frequencies and had a CD8+ phenotype. Some of the motif variants had been reported before in the synovial fluid and blood of reactive arthritis patients, a finding that suggests common disease-initiation mechanisms. The disease-linked clones were reported to be significantly enriched in matched synovial fluid samples from ankylosing spondylitis patients.

As concerns this clonotype: The antigen it binds to is not known. One base away there is no much larger clone; base qualities are not given.

The sequencing machine was an Illumina HiSeq 2500. Quantitative 5'-RACE with molecular barcodes was the method used to prepare the TCR beta libraries. The study's processing was this. A new computational method based on a probabilistic model of VDJ rearrangement was used to identify disease-linked TCR variants. TCRdb applied fastp at Q25 and MiXCR to the public reads, then kept only in-frame beta chains. Each entry is one CDR3 protein sequence, shown with its most common DNA and genes. For this entry, the V and J calls and clone size follow TCRdb and not the study's own pipeline. The sample yields under 950,000 distinct CDR3 sequences; 15% to 20% were counted once. The ten largest clonotypes hold around a fifth of the sample. V is reduced by 7 bases and J by 2 bases, leaving a spacing of 21 bases between them. As encoded in the germline V gene, CDR1 is MNHEY while CDR2 is SVGEGT. The CDR3 numbers 17 residues from cysteine through phenylalanine. The CDR3 DNA has 51 bases and is translated from base 1.

The chain is assembled from TRBV6-2 or TRBV6-3 and TRBJ1-5, with the D segment identity uncertain. Sequencing was done on a sample of blood, either unsorted or a sorted T cell fraction (not recorded which). The TCR was taken from a male donor with ankylosing spondylitis. The CDR3 region reads CASTASGGVGRNQPQHF. The base sequence is TGTGCCAGCACCGCTTCGGGCGGGGTCGGTCGCAATCAGCCCCAGCATTTT.